Given below is one T cell receptor (beta chain) in context. This sample stems from a study of shared clonotypes between healthy human individuals. Study background: A couple of women and a few men aged 18 to 49 served as donors.

Donors, healthy HIV-negative adults, lacked recent acute infections or vaccinations. Genomic DNA per cell subset filled all wells of several immunoSEQ plates. Unsorted PBMCs provided DNA that was sequenced on ten immunoSEQ deep assay plates. The repertoire was sequenced with immunoSEQ multiplex PCR; TCRdb's copy has only in-frame clones and lacks some. The table has over 400,000 clones, around 80% seen once. Sequences were obtained from PBMCs. The TCR was taken from a woman aged 40 to 50 in good health. Some clones in this sample may be carry-over from other donors' samples.

CDR3 protein: CASSLSGVAGETQYF. The CDR3 DNA reads TGTGCCAGTAGTCTGTCGGGGGTAGCGGGGGAGACCCAGTACTTC. The V and J genes are TRBV19 and TRBJ2-5; 8 positions agree with TRBD2. The CDR3 runs 15 residues. The junction had 10 bases not matched to a gene; V was cut back by 5 bases and J by 5 bases. In germline, CDR1 is LNHDA, CDR2 SQIVND (reference sequence).